This T cell receptor beta chain is drawn from a study of blood T cell repertoires in COVID-19. V shed 3 bases and J 0 bases; nucleotides not matched to a gene: 4. The length of the CDR3 is 16 residues. Germline V CDR1 and CDR2: SEHNR, FQNEAQ (reference sequence). Measured with immunoSEQ multiplex PCR; TCRdb has only the in-frame clones, and not every one. This table has around 100,000 clones, about 85% appearing once. V and J are TRBV7-9 and TRBJ2-5, with 10 nucleotides matching TRBD2. Sequenced material: peripheral blood. The receptor was derived from a middle-aged man with active COVID-19. The CDR3 bases are TGTGCCAGCAGCTTTAGTAGCGGGGGGCACCAAGAGACCCAGTACTTC. Encoded protein: CASSFSSGGHQETQYF.